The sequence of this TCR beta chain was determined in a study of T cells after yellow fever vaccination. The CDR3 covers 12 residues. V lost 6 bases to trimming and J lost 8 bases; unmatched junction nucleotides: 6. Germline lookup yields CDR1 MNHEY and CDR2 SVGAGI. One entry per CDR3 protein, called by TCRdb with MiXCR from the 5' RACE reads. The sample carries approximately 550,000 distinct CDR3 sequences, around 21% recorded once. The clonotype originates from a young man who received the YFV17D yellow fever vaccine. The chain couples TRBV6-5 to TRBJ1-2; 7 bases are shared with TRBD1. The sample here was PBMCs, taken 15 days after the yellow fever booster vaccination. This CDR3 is CASRRQGGGYTF. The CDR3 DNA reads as TGTGCCAGCAGAAGACAGGGCGGCGGCTACACCTTC.